This TCR beta chain was found in a study of Graves' ophthalmopathy and Graves' hyperthyroidism. Other autoimmune diseases, uncontrolled infections, pregnancy or lactation ruled patients out of participation. V shed 10 bases and J shed 5 bases, with 14 bases lying between them. CDR1 and CDR2 from the germline V gene are KGHSH and LQKENI. The CDR3 is 12 amino acids. From RNA, the CDR3 regions of TCR beta chains were amplified and sequenced. An opening RT-PCR round employed HTBI primers and preceded a second-round multiplex PCR. TCRdb re-called the multiplex PCR reads with MiXCR, one entry per CDR3 protein. In the table there are fewer than 650,000 distinct CDR3 sequences, about 20% of which are singletons. This clonotype was counted many times.

Sequencing was performed on peripheral blood. The receptor comes from a woman younger than 35 with stable Graves' hyperthyroidism. Some clones in this sample may be carry-over from other donors' samples. The V and J genes are TRBV18 and TRBJ2-5; unclear D gene. CDR3 loop: CANSPMGETQYF. Written as DNA, the CDR3 is TGTGCCAACTCGCCTATGGGGGAGACCCAGTACTTC.